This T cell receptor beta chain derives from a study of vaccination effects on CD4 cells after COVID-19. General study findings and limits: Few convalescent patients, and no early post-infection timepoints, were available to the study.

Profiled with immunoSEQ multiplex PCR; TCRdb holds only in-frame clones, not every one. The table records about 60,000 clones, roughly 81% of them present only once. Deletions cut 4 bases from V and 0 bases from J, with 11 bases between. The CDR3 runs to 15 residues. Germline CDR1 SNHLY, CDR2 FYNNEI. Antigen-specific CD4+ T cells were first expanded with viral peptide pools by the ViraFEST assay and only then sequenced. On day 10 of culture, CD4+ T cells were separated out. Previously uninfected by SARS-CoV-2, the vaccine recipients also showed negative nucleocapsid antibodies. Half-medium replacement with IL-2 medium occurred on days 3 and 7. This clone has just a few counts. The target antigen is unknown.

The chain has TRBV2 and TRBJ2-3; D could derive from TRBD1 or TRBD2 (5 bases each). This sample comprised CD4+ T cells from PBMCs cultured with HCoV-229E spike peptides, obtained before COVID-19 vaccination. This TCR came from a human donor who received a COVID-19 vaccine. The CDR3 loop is CASSVWGKSTDTQYF. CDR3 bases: TGTGCCAGCAGTGTTTGGGGGAAAAGCACAGATACGCAGTATTTT.